The following is a T cell receptor beta chain sequence with its context. The antigen is unknown. The CDR3 is 20 residues long. CDR1 is SGHTA and CDR2 is FQGTGA in the germline V gene. J was trimmed by 7 bases and V by 5 bases; bases with no gene match: 18. This sample was taken from a study of cytomegalovirus exposure and HLA in healthy donors. Across the whole study: An early data release held tens of millions of unique TCRs from HLA-typed donors.

This cohort consisted of healthy bone marrow donors. Use of 60 Vbeta and 13 Jbeta primers characterized the PCR. Profiled with immunoSEQ multiplex PCR; TCRdb holds only in-frame clones, not every one. The sample has some 160,000 clones; around 79% are singletons. Overall study results and limits: Previous analysis showed most TCR beta V segments were productive about 87% or about 30% of the time. Later on, a genetic analysis was performed. It linked a missense variant in DCLRE1C with V- and J-gene trimming of TCR beta.

The receptor comes from a woman aged 40 to 49 in good health and CMV-seronegative. Sequenced material: PBMCs. This chain uses TRBV7-3 with TRBJ2-2, with 14 bases lining up with TRBD2. The CDR3 coding sequence is TGTGCCAGCAGCCCATCGGGACTAGCGGGAGTACGAGGAACCAGCGGGGAGCTGTTTTTT. Translation: CASSPSGLAGVRGTSGELFF. Based on the CDR3 plus reference TRBV7-3 and TRBJ2-2, the full variable domain is GAGVSQTPSNKVTEKGKYVELRCDPISGHTALYWYRQSLGQGPEFLIYFQGTGAADDSGLPNDRFFAVRPEGSVSTLKIQRTERGDSAVYLCASSPSGLAGVRGTSGELFFGEGSRLTVL.